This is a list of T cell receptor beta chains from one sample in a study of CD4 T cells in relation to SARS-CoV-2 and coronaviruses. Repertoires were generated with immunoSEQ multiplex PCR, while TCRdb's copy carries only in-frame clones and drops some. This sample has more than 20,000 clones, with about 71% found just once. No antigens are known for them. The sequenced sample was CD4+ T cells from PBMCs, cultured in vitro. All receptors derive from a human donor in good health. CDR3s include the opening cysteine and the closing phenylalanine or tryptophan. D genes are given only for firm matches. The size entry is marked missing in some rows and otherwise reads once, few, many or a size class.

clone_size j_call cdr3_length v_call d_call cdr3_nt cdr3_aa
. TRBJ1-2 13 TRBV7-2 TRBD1 TGTGCCAGCAGACAGACAGGGATCGATGGCTACACCTTC CASRQTGIDGYTF
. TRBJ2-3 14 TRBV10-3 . TGTGCCACCCGGACTGGGGGAGGCACAGATACGCAGTATTTT CATRTGGGTDTQYF
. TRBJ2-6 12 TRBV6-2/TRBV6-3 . TGTGCCAGCAGTAGTGGGGCCAACGTCCTGACTTTC CASSSGANVLTF
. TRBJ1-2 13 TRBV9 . TGTGCCAGCAGCCGACCTGGGAACTATGGCTACACCTTC CASSRPGNYGYTF
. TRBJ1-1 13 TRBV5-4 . TGTGCCAGCAGCTCTGGCACCCGGAGAGAAGCTTTCTTT CASSSGTRREAFF
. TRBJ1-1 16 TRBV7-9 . TGTGCCAGCACCCCTCGGGGGGGCCACTCCTCAGCTGAAGCTTTCTTT CASTPRGGHSSAEAFF
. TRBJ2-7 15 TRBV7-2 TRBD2 TGTGCCAGCAGCTCCCCGGGGGGGGGCGCACACGAGCAGTACTTC CASSSPGGGAHEQYF
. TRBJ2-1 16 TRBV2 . TGTGCCAGCAGTGAACGACCTTCTCGCTCCTACAATGAGCAGTTCTTC CASSERPSRSYNEQFF
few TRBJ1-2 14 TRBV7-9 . TGTGCCAGCAGCTTATTCGGGGAGAACTATGGCTACACCTTC CASSLFGENYGYTF
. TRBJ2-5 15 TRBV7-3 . TGTGCCAGCAGCTTAGGGGGCAGGACCCAAGAGACCCAGTACTTC CASSLGGRTQETQYF
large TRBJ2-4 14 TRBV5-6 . TGTGCCAGCAGAACGGTGGGGAAAGAAAACATTCAGTACTTC CASRTVGKENIQYF
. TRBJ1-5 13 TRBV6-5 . TGTGCCAGCAACAACCCCGGGTTTGTGCCCCAGCATTTT CASNNPGFVPQHF
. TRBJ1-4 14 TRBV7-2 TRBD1 TGTGCCAGCAGCCCTGACAGGGGCGGCGAAAAACTGTTTTTT CASSPDRGGEKLFF
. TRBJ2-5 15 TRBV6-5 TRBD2 TGTGCCAGCAGTTCCCTTGGACTAGCGGCAGAGACCCAGTACTTC CASSSLGLAAETQYF
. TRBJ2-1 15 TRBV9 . TGTGCCAGCAGCGTAGTTGGCACGGGGTACAATGAGCAGTTCTTC CASSVVGTGYNEQFF
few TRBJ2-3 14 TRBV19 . TGTGCCAGTAGTAATCAGGGTCGGACAGATACGCAGTATTTT CASSNQGRTDTQYF
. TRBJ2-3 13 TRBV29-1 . TGCAGCGTTGCTACCCAAGTTTCAGATACGCAGTATTTT CSVATQVSDTQYF
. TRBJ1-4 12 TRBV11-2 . TGTGCCAGCAGCTTGGCTAATGAAAAACTGTTTTTT CASSLANEKLFF
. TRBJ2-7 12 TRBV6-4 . TGTGCCAGCAGTGATACCTCCGGTAGGCAGTACTTC CASSDTSGRQYF
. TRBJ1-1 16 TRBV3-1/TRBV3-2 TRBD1 TGTGCCAGCAGCCAACACCTACAGGGGCCGAACACTGAAGCTTTCTTT CASSQHLQGPNTEAFF
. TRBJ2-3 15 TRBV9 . TGTGCCAGCAGCGTAGATCCGTCTGGCACAGATACGCAGTATTTT CASSVDPSGTDTQYF
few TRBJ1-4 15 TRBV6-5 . TGTGCCAGCAGTTACGTTCGGAGGAGTAATGAAAAACTGTTTTTT CASSYVRRSNEKLFF
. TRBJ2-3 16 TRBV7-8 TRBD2 TGTGCCAGCAGCTCCCGACTAGCTCAATTGGGGGTCACGCAGTATTTT CASSSRLAQLGVTQYF
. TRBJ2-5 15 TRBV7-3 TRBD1 TGTGCCAGCAGCCTAGAGACAGGGGGGGTGGAGACCCAGTACTTC CASSLETGGVETQYF
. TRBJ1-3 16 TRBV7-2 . TGTGCCAGCAGCTTAGTCCAGGGAACCTCTGGAAACACCATATATTTT CASSLVQGTSGNTIYF
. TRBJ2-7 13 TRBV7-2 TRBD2 TGTGCCAGCAGCTACGGACTAGCCCACGAGCAGTACTTC CASSYGLAHEQYF
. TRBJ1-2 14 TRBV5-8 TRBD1 TGTGCCAGCAGCTCTTGGGGGACAGCTTATGGCTACACCTTC CASSSWGTAYGYTF
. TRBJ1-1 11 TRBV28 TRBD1 TGTGCCAGCAGTATCGACAGGGGAGCTTTCTTT CASSIDRGAFF
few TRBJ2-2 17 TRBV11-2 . TGTGCCAGCAGCTTAGCGACTAGTCCTTCGAACACCGGGGAGCTGTTTTTT CASSLATSPSNTGELFF
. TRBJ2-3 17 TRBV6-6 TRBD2 TGTGCCAGCAGTCTCCAGCGGACTAGCGGAAGCACAGATACGCAGTATTTT CASSLQRTSGSTDTQYF
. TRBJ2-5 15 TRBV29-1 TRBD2 TGCAGCGCCAAGGTGGGGGGAGGGGCCCCAGAGACCCAGTACTTC CSAKVGGGAPETQYF
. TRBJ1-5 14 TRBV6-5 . TGTGCCAGCACTGTAGACGGTGGGCCCCAGCCCCAGCATTTT CASTVDGGPQPQHF
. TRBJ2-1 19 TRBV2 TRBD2 TGTGCCAGCAGTCTCGGACTAGCGGGAGATTTCGGACGGGACAATGAGCAGTTCTTC CASSLGLAGDFGRDNEQFF
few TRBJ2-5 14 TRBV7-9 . TGTGCCAGCAGCTTGTCGCAAAGGAAAGAGACCCAGTACTTC CASSLSQRKETQYF
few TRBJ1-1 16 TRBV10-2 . TGCGCCAGCAGCAGGGACCGCCAGGCCTTAAACACTGAAGCTTTCTTT CASSRDRQALNTEAFF
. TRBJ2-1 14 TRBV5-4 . TGTGCCAGCAGTTTGGACTGGCCCAAAACCCAGCAGTTCTTC CASSLDWPKTQQFF
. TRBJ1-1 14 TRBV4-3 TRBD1 TGCGCCAGCAGCCAGGGACAGGGGGCCACTGAAGCTTTCTTT CASSQGQGATEAFF
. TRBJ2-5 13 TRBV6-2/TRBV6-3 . TGTGCCAGCAGCGCTAGGGCCCAAGAGACCCAGTACTTC CASSARAQETQYF
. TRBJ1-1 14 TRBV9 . TGTGCCAGCAGCGTAGCTACGACCCACACTGAAGCTTTCTTT CASSVATTHTEAFF
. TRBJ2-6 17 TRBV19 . TGTGCCAGTAGTATGGGGCTGGAAAACTCTGGGGCCAACGTCCTGACTTTC CASSMGLENSGANVLTF
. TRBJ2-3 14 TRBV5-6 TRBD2 TGTGCCAGCAGGCCCGAACTAGCGGGAGATACGCAGTATTTT CASRPELAGDTQYF
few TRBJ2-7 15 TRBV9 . TGTGCCAGCAGCGTAGAGGCTGGACTCTCCTACGAGCAGTACTTC CASSVEAGLSYEQYF
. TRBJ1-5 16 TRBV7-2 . TGTGCCAGCAGCTTACGGGGGGGGAGTAGCAATCAGCCCCAGCATTTT CASSLRGGSSNQPQHF
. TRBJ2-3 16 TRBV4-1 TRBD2 TGCGCCAGCAGCCAGGGACTAGCGGGAGCCGCAGATACGCAGTATTTT CASSQGLAGAADTQYF
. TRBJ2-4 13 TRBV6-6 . TGTGCCAGCAGTACCGGGACCCAAAGCATTCAGTACTTC CASSTGTQSIQYF
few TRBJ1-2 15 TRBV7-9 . TGTGCCAGCAGCTCACCCAATGACAGAGAGGTTGGCTACACCTTC CASSSPNDREVGYTF
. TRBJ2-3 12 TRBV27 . TGTGCCAGCAGTGCCCGCACAGATACGCAGTATTTT CASSARTDTQYF
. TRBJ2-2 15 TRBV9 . TGTGCCAGCAGCGTAGGAGGAGCGAACACCGGGGAGCTGTTTTTT CASSVGGANTGELFF